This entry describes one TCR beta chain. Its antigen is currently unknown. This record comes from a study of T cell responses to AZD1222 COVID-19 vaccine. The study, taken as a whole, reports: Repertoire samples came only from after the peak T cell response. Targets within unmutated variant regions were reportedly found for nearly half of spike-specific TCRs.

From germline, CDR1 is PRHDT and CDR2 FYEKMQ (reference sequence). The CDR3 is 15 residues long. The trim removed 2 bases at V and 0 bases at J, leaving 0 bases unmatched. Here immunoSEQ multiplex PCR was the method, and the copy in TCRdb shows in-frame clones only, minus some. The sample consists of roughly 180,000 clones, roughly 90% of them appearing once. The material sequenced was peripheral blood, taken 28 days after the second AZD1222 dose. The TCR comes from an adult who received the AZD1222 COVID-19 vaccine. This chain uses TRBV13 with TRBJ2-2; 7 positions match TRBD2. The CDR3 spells CASSLSGANTGELFF. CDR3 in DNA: TGTGCCAGCAGCTTAAGCGGGGCGAACACCGGGGAGCTGTTTTTT.